This passage covers 2 T cell receptor beta chains from one sample sequenced in a study of blood T cell repertoires in COVID-19. Libraries were prepared by immunoSEQ multiplex PCR; TCRdb keeps only in-frame clonotypes and omits some of them. The top ten hold 14% of the sample, which has about 60,000 clones, around 91% seen once. The sequenced sample consisted of peripheral blood. The source of these receptors is a woman between 55 and 75 years old with active COVID-19.

The chain joins TRBV6-1 to TRBJ2-3; 7 bases are shared with TRBD2. The germline V gene encodes CDR1 MNHNS and CDR2 SASEGT. The CDR3 extends over 14 amino acids. The V segment lost 7 bases and the J segment 1 base; nucleotides outside the gene matches: 5. The CDR3 is CASTERGRTDTQYF. DNA for the CDR3: TGTGCCAGCACGGAGCGGGGTCGCACAGATACGCAGTATTTT.

The chain recombines TRBV27 with TRBJ2-2; TRBD2 aligns across 13 bases. The CDR3 totals 17 residues. Germline CDR1 MNHEY, CDR2 SMNVEV (reference sequence). Germline trimming cut 4 bases from V and 4 bases from J; bases unmatched to any gene: 6. The CDR3, as DNA: TGTGCCAGCAGTTACACTAGCGGGGGGGCGGGCACCGGGGAGCTGTTTTTT. This sequence encodes CASSYTSGGAGTGELFF.